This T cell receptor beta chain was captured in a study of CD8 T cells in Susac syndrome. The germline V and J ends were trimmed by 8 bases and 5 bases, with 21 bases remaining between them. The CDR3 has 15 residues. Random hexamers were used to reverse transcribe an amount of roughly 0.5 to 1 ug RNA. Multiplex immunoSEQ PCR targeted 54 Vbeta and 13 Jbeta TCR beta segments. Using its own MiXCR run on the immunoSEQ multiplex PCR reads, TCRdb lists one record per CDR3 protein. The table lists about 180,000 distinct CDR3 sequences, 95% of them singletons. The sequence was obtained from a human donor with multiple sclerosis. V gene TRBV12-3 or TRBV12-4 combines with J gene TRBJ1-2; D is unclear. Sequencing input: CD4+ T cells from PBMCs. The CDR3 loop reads CASWAKAAPSYGYTF. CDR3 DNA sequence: TGTGCCAGCTGGGCCAAAGCGGCGCCGTCTTATGGCTACACCTTC.